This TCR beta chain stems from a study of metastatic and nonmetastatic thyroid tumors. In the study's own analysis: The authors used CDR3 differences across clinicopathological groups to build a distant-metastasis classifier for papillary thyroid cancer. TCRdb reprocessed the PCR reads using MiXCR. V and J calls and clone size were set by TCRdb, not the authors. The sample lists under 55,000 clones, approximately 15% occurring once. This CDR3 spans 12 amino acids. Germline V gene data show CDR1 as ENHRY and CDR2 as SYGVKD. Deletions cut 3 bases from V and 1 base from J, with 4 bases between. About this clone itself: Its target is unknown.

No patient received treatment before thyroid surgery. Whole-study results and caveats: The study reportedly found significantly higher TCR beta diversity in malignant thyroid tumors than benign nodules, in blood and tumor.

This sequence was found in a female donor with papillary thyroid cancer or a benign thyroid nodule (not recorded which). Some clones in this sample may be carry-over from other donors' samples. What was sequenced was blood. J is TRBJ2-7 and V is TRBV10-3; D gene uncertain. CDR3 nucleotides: TGTGCCATCAGTGACCATTCCTACGAGCAGTACTTC. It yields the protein CAISDHSYEQYF.